Each of the 22 T cell receptor beta chains below was sequenced from the same sample in a study of a mutant IDH1 vaccine in newly diagnosed glioma (dated by TCRdb to about 2021). The time point label for this specimen denotes: week 5, during vaccination. Each vaccine dose, consisting of 300 ug of a 20-mer mutant IDH1 peptide in Montanide, was administered subcutaneously with topical imiquimod. The library relied on the immunoSEQ multiplex PCR assay. Imported from immuneACCESS, the table was reduced by TCRdb to in-frame sequences with V and J called. These copies leave out some clones; in studies compared against another copy, an unresolved V gene accounts for under half, and the cause of the remainder is not known. The sample table records some 60,000 clones; 90% of these occur just once. Of the sample, approximately 4.6% is held by the ten largest clones. Antigens for these TCRs are unknown. The source was PBMCs, collected from a glioma patient whose treatment included an IDH1 peptide vaccine. The receptors were sampled from a woman between 40 and 55 years old with glioma.

This clone was counted between two and nine times. This chain uses TRBV5-1 with TRBJ1-1, with TRBD1 matching 9 bases. Germline assignment: CDR1 SGHRS and CDR2 YFSETQ. The CDR3 covers 16 residues. V gave up 3 bases and J gave up 1 base; unmatched junction bases: 7. CDR3 sequence reads: CASSWGPGQGNTEAFF. The CDR3 region has the DNA TGCGCCAGCAGCTGGGGGCCGGGACAGGGGAACACTGAAGCTTTCTTT.

V gene TRBV2 combines with J gene TRBJ1-2; 10 nucleotides match TRBD1. The V gene end was trimmed by 6 bases and the J gene end by 7 bases; junction bases not matched to a gene: 5. This CDR3 has 13 residues. Germline values: CDR1 SNHLY, CDR2 FYNNEI. CDR3: CASRDRGRFGYTF. CDR3 bases: TGTGCCAGCAGGGACAGGGGGAGGTTTGGCTACACCTTC.

This chain links TRBV6-1 with TRBJ2-7; 8 bases line up with TRBD1. The CDR3 is 16 residues long. Germline V gene sequence: CDR1 MNHNS, CDR2 SASEGT. The trim removed 4 bases at V and 0 bases at J, leaving 8 bases unmatched. The CDR3 DNA reads TGTGCCAGCAGTGGCGCCGGGACAGGAGACTCCTACGAGCAGTACTTC. Its translation is CASSGAGTGDSYEQYF.

J is TRBJ1-1 and V is TRBV6-5, with a tentative D call TRBD1 (6 bases). V gave up 6 bases and J gave up 3 bases, with 17 bases separating them. Germline V gives CDR1 MNHEY, CDR2 SVGAGI. CDR3 length: 15 amino acids. Here the CDR3 reads CASSPGTGADTEAFF. The CDR3, as DNA: TGTGCCAGCAGCCCCGGTACGGGGGCGGACACTGAAGCTTTCTTT.

The chain combines TRBV9 with TRBJ1-4; D not certain. The V and J ends lost 4 bases and 3 bases respectively, with 13 bases between them. The CDR3 covers 15 residues. CDR1 is SGDLS and CDR2 is YYNGEE in the germline V gene. CDR3 protein: CASSPQVAPNEKLFF. The CDR3 DNA reads as TGTGCCAGCAGCCCTCAGGTCGCTCCTAATGAAAAACTGTTTTTT.

The chain carries TRBV5-1 and TRBJ2-5, with 7 bases aligning to TRBD1. The CDR3 extends over 15 amino acids. Germline assignment: CDR1 SGHRS and CDR2 YFSETQ. The trim removed 3 bases at V and 1 base at J, leaving 6 bases unmatched. The CDR3 sequence: CASSSRTGAQETQYF. The CDR3, as DNA: TGCGCCAGCAGCTCGCGGACAGGAGCCCAAGAGACCCAGTACTTC.

This clone was seen once. The chain links TRBV7-3 to TRBJ2-5; perhaps D is TRBD1 or TRBD2 (5 bases each). This CDR3 has 13 residues. Trimming stripped 5 bases from V and 4 bases from J, with 11 bases between. Germline V gene lookup returns CDR1 SGHTA and CDR2 FQGTGA. As DNA, the CDR3 is TGTGCCAGCAGCCCGGGGCCGGGAGAGACCCAGTACTTC. Translation gives CASSPGPGETQYF.

The chain combines TRBV5-1 with TRBJ2-1, with D perhaps given as TRBD1 or TRBD2 (5 bases each). Germline values: CDR1 SGHRS, CDR2 YFSETQ. CDR3 length equals 14 residues. The V gene lost 0 bases and the J gene lost 9 bases, with 13 bases spanning the gap. The CDR3 nucleotides are TGCGCCAGCAGCTTGGTGGTAGGGGCGGGTGAGCAGTTCTTC. It encodes CASSLVVGAGEQFF. The full variable domain, rest sourced from reference TRBV5-1 and TRBJ2-1, is KAGVTQTPRYLIKTRGQQVTLSCSPISGHRSVSWYQQTPGQGLQFLFEYFSETQRNKGNFPGRFSGRQFSNSRSEMNVSTLELGDSALYLCASSLVVGAGEQFFGPGTRLTVL.

The chain joins TRBV7-9 to TRBJ1-1, with a possible D match to TRBD1 (5 bases). CDR1 is SEHNR and CDR2 is FQNEAQ in the germline V gene (reference sequence). V was shortened by 11 bases and J by 4 bases, with 14 bases between the two germline ends. The CDR3 is 12 amino acids. This CDR3 reads CALDRGGTEAFF. Here the CDR3 DNA reads TGTGCCTTGGACCGGGGGGGCACTGAAGCTTTCTTT. Full variable domain (missing parts from reference TRBV7-9 and TRBJ1-1): DTGVSQNPRHKITKRGQNVTFRCDPISEHNRLYWYRQTLGQGPEFLTYFQNEAQLEKSRLLSDRFSAERPKGSFSTLEIQRTEQGDSAMYLCALDRGGTEAFFGQGTRLTVV.

The chain employs TRBV7-2 and TRBJ2-5; maybe TRBD2 (7 bases). With 2 bases removed from V and 5 bases from J, the gap between germline ends came to 15 bases. Germline CDR1 SGHTA, CDR2 FQGNSA. The CDR3 extends over 15 amino acids. CDR3 bases: TGTGCCAGCAGCTTACGGTCCAGGGGAGGGGAGACCCAGTACTTC. This encodes CASSLRSRGGETQYF.

The CDR3 DNA is TGTGCCAGCACCTCGGCCGGGACAGGGAATGAAAAACTGTTTTTT. It encodes CASTSAGTGNEKLFF. The genes are TRBV5-4 and TRBJ1-4; TRBD1 matches 9 bases. The CDR3 consists of 15 residues. V shed 6 bases, J shed 5 bases, and the junction held 8 bases outside the gene matches. Germline CDR1 SGHNT, CDR2 YYREEE (reference sequence).

The rearrangement uses TRBV5-4 and TRBJ2-1; D unresolved. Trimming cost V 4 bases and J 1 base, with 9 bases left between them. This CDR3 region has 14 residues. Germline CDR1 reads SGHNT; CDR2 reads YYREEE (reference sequence). The CDR3 spells CASSPTQSYNEQFF. DNA for the CDR3: TGTGCCAGCAGCCCCACCCAGTCCTACAATGAGCAGTTCTTC.

This sequence joins TRBV30 and TRBJ1-5; D possibly corresponds to TRBD1 (6 bases). CDR1 and CDR2 from the germline V gene are GTSNPN and SVGIG (reference sequence). The CDR3 totals 15 residues. Trimming left V 6 bases short and J 1 base short, with 16 bases between. The CDR3 DNA sequence: TGTGCCTGCGAGACAGGTTTGCGGAGCAATCAGCCCCAGCATTTT. Encoded protein: CACETGLRSNQPQHF.

The V and J genes are TRBV6-5 and TRBJ1-2, with a weak D call TRBD1 (6 bases). This CDR3 has 13 amino acids. V was trimmed by 5 bases and J by 8 bases, leaving 15 bases between them. In germline, CDR1 is MNHEY, CDR2 SVGAGI. CDR3 region: CASSPTGRVGYTF. Written as DNA, the CDR3 is TGTGCCAGCAGTCCCACAGGGAGGGTGGGCTACACCTTC.

The chain has TRBV5-1 and TRBJ1-3; D possibly corresponds to TRBD1 (5 bases). The CDR3 contains 19 residues. Between the trimmed V and J ends, which lost 0 bases and 4 bases, there was a span of 23 bases. The V gene's germline CDR1 is SGHRS and CDR2 YFSETQ. CDR3 DNA sequence: TGCGCCAGCAGCTTGGTGGGGAACACTCGGACATACGGCGGAAACACCATATATTTT. The encoded protein is CASSLVGNTRTYGGNTIYF. The full variable domain, rest sourced from reference TRBV5-1 and TRBJ1-3, is KAGVTQTPRYLIKTRGQQVTLSCSPISGHRSVSWYQQTPGQGLQFLFEYFSETQRNKGNFPGRFSGRQFSNSRSEMNVSTLELGDSALYLCASSLVGNTRTYGGNTIYFGEGSWLTVV.

The V call is TRBV13, the J call TRBJ2-3, with 7 bases fitting TRBD2. The J segment lost 2 bases and the V segment lost 1 base, leaving 6 bases of the junction unmatched. The CDR3 is 16 residues long. The germline CDR1 and CDR2 sequences are PRHDT and FYEKMQ (reference sequence). CDR3 nucleotide sequence: TGTGCCAGCAGCTTAGAACCTAGCGGCTACACAGATACGCAGTATTTT. The encoded protein is CASSLEPSGYTDTQYF.

The V gene is TRBV7-9, the J gene TRBJ1-1; D remains unclear. Trimming stripped 4 bases from V and 2 bases from J, with 11 bases between. In germline, CDR1 is SEHNR, CDR2 FQNEAQ (reference sequence). The CDR3 contains 14 residues. CDR3 DNA sequence: TGTGCCAGCAGCTCGTCCCGGGAAAACACTGAAGCTTTCTTT. It codes for CASSSSRENTEAFF.

The V call is TRBV6-1, the J call TRBJ1-1; D is uncertain. This CDR3 region has 12 residues. V lost 6 bases and J lost 4, with 9 bases in between. CDR1 is MNHNS and CDR2 is SASEGT in the germline V gene. The chain's CDR3 is CASRAVGTEAFF. CDR3 coding DNA: TGTGCCAGCAGGGCAGTCGGCACTGAAGCTTTCTTT.

This sequence joins TRBV5-1 and TRBJ2-3; D call uncertain. The CDR3 length is 11 residues. V was trimmed by 5 bases and J by 10 bases, leaving 11 bases between them. CDR1 is SGHRS and CDR2 is YFSETQ in the germline V gene. The CDR3 reads CASSFNGPQYF. The CDR3 nucleotides read TGCGCCAGCAGTTTCAACGGGCCGCAGTATTTT.

The chain uses TRBV2 and TRBJ2-2, with TRBD1 matching over 8 bases. Germline-derived CDR1 and CDR2 are SNHLY and FYNNEI. This CDR3 comprises 17 residues. V lost 5 bases and J lost 1; bases outside the gene matches: 9. The CDR3 region is CASSTPTGGLNTGELFF. For the CDR3, the DNA is TGTGCCAGCAGTACCCCTACAGGGGGACTGAACACCGGGGAGCTGTTTTTT.

The chain has TRBV7-2 and TRBJ1-2; D call uncertain. CDR3 size: 13 residues. V dropped 3 bases and J dropped 5 bases, with 10 bases sitting between them. Germline V gene lookup returns CDR1 SGHTA and CDR2 FQGNSA. The CDR3 DNA sequence: TGTGCCAGCAGCTTGCAGACTGGGTATGGCTACACCTTC. Its translation is CASSLQTGYGYTF.

The CDR3 loop reads CASIIGGGNTGELFF. CDR3 nucleotides: TGTGCCAGCATCATAGGGGGGGGGAACACCGGGGAGCTGTTTTTT. The V call is TRBV5-6, the J call TRBJ2-2; tentatively, D is TRBD2 (7 bases). Germline CDR1 is SGHDT and CDR2 is YYEEEE. Trimming left V 6 bases short and J 1 base short, with 13 bases between. The CDR3 sequence is 15 residues long. Together with reference TRBV5-6 and TRBJ2-2, the CDR3 gives the full variable domain: DAGVTQSPTHLIKTRGQQVTLRCSPKSGHDTVSWYQQALGQGPQFIFQYYEEEERQRGNFPDRFSGHQFPNYSSELNVNALLLGDSALYLCASIIGGGNTGELFFGEGSRLTVL.